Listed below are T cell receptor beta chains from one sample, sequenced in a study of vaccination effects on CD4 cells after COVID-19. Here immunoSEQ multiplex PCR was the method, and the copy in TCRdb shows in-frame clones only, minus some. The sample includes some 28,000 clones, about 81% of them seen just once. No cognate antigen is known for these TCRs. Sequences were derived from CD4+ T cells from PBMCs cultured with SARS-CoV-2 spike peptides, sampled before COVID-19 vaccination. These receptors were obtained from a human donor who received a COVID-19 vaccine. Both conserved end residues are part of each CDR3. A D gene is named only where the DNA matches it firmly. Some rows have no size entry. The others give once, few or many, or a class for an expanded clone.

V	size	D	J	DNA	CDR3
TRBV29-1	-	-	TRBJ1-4	TGCAGCGTTCGCCGGGACACCGGGGGCGAAAAACTGTTTTTT	CSVRRDTGGEKLFF
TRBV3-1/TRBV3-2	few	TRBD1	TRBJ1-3	TGTGCCAGCAGCCAGACAGGGGGACCCGGAAACACCATATATTTT	CASSQTGGPGNTIYF
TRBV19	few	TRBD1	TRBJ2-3	TGTGCCAGTAGGGACAGGGGGCGCGAAGATACGCAGTATTTT	CASRDRGREDTQYF
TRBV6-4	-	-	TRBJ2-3	TGTGCCAGCAGTGAGGGGATGTCAGATACGCAGTATTTT	CASSEGMSDTQYF
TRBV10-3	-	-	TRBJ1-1	TGTGCCATCAGTGATAAGGGAGGGAGGAACACTGAAGCTTTCTTT	CAISDKGGRNTEAFF
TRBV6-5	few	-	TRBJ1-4	TGTGCCAGCAGATCCCAAGGGGTCTGGGAAAAACTGTTTTTT	CASRSQGVWEKLFF
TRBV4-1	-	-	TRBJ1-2	TGCGCCGCGAAGTATCCCCTTGGCGGAACTAACTATGGCTACACCTTC	CAAKYPLGGTNYGYTF
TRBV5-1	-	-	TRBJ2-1	TGCGCCAGCAGCCTAGCAGGGGGGGGTTACAATGAGCAGTTCTTC	CASSLAGGGYNEQFF
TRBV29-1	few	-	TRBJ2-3	TGCAGCTCAGTGAGGGACCTAGCCACAGATACGCAGTATTTT	CSSVRDLATDTQYF
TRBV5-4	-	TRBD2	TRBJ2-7	TGTGCCAGCAGCTTGACGGGAGGCAACGAGCAGTACTTC	CASSLTGGNEQYF
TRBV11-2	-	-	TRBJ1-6	TGTGCCAGCAGCTCTAAGGCGACTCGGGGCTCCTATAATTCACCCCTCCACTTT	CASSSKATRGSYNSPLHF
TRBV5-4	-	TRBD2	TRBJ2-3	TGTGCCAGCAGCTTGCGGGGGGGCACAGATACGCAGTATTTT	CASSLRGGTDTQYF
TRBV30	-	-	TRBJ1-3	TGTGCCTCCAAGGGCAGCGGAAACACCATATATTTT	CASKGSGNTIYF
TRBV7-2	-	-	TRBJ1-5	TGTGCCAGCAGCTTGAGAGGCAATCAGCCCCAGCATTTT	CASSLRGNQPQHF
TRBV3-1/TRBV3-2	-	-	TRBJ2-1	TGTGCCAGCAGCCACCGGCTAGGGAATCTCAATGAGCAGTTCTTC	CASSHRLGNLNEQFF
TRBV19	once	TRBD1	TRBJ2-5	TGTGCCAGTAGTACCACCGGGACAGTGGAGACCCAGTACTTC	CASSTTGTVETQYF
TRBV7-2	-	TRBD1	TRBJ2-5	TGTGCCAGCAGCCTGGACAGGGAGACCCAGTACTTC	CASSLDRETQYF
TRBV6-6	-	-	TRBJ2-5	TGTGCCAGCAGTTGGAGCCAAGAGACCCAGTACTTC	CASSWSQETQYF
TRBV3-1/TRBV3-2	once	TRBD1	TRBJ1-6	TGTGCCAGCAGCCCCACCGGGACAGTTGGTTCACCCCTCCACTTT	CASSPTGTVGSPLHF
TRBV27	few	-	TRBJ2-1	TGTGCCAGCAGTACCGGCTGGGGGAAGGTGTCCTACAATGAGCAGTTCTTC	CASSTGWGKVSYNEQFF
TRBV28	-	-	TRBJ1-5	TGTGCCAGCCGCCGGGGGGAACAGCCCCAGCATTTT	CASRRGEQPQHF
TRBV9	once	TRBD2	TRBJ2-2	TGTGCCAGCAGCCCGGGACTAGAGACCGGGGAGCTGTTTTTT	CASSPGLETGELFF
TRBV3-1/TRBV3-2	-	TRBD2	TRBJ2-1	TGTGCCAGCAGCCAAGATCTTGCGACTAGCGGGGGAAACTACAATGAGCAGTTCTTC	CASSQDLATSGGNYNEQFF